Following are 10 T cell receptor beta chains from one sample sequenced in a study of technical replicates of blood from a handful of donors. Measured with immunoSEQ multiplex PCR; TCRdb has only the in-frame clones, and not every one. The sample has nearly 80,000 clones, around 90% seen once. The sample consisted of T cells isolated from PBMCs. Receptors originate from a human donor in good health.

The V and J genes are TRBV30 and TRBJ2-7, with D perhaps matching TRBD2 (7 bases). This CDR3 contains 14 residues. Trimming removed 4 bases from V and 5 bases from J, with 18 bases in between. The V gene's germline CDR1 is GTSNPN and CDR2 SVGIG (reference sequence). The CDR3 region is CAWKGGVTRDEQYF. For the CDR3, the DNA is TGTGCCTGGAAGGGGGGGGTTACTAGGGACGAGCAGTACTTC.

The chain has TRBV30 and TRBJ2-1; 7 nucleotides agree with TRBD2. Germline assignment: CDR1 GTSNPN and CDR2 SVGIG (reference sequence). This CDR3 is 14 amino acids long. Trimming cost V 4 bases and J 7 bases; bases outside gene matches: 10. This chain's CDR3 is CAWTPLLLANEQFF. The CDR3 DNA reads TGTGCCTGGACTCCCTTATTACTAGCGAATGAGCAGTTCTTC.

The rearrangement links TRBV28 to TRBJ2-3; TRBD1 is a possible D gene (6 bases). Germline V CDR1 and CDR2: MDHEN, SYDVKM. CDR3 length: 13 amino acids. V was trimmed by 9 bases and J by 0 bases, leaving 10 bases between them. CDR3 sequence reads: CASGTGSTDTQYF. For the CDR3, the DNA is TGTGCCAGTGGAACAGGGAGCACAGATACGCAGTATTTT.

This chain connects TRBV30 to TRBJ2-6; weak D call: TRBD2 (6 bases). The CDR3 covers 15 residues. The germline CDR1 and CDR2 sequences are GTSNPN and SVGIG (reference sequence). The ends were cut back, 2 bases at V and 2 bases at J, with 10 bases in the middle. DNA for the CDR3: TGTGCCTGGAGTTGGGGGGTCACTGGGGCCAACGTCCTGACTTTC. Translation gives CAWSWGVTGANVLTF.

The CDR3 DNA reads TGTGCCAGCAGTTTAGCACCGAGCGCAACTAATGAAAAACTGTTTTTT. It yields the protein CASSLAPSATNEKLFF. The genes are TRBV27 and TRBJ1-4, with D hard to call. Per the germline V gene, CDR1 is MNHEY and CDR2 is SMNVEV (reference sequence). The V end lost 2 bases, the J end lost 0 bases, and 10 bases lay between the germline ends. CDR3 size: 16 residues.

The chain combines TRBV10-3 with TRBJ2-3; 11 nucleotides line up with TRBD2. Germline V CDR1 and CDR2: ENHRY, SYGVKD. CDR3 length equals 16 residues. The V gene end was trimmed by 6 bases and the J gene end by 4 bases; junction bases not matched to a gene: 9. The CDR3 region is CAIRGILAGDADTQYF. CDR3 DNA sequence: TGTGCCATCAGGGGAATACTAGCGGGAGATGCAGATACGCAGTATTTT.

This chain links TRBV27 with TRBJ2-2, with 12 bases fitting TRBD2. V trimming: 7 bases; J trimming: 5 bases; junction bases outside the gene matches: 2. The length of the CDR3 is 14 residues. CDR1 is MNHEY and CDR2 is SMNVEV in the germline V gene (reference sequence). CDR3 sequence reads: CASTGLAGTGELFF. The CDR3 DNA sequence: TGTGCCAGCACTGGACTAGCGGGAACCGGGGAGCTGTTTTTT.

The chain couples TRBV2 to TRBJ2-3; D gene ambiguous. Trimming pared 7 bases from V and 8 bases from J, leaving 13 bases between. The CDR3 has 12 residues. Germline assignment: CDR1 SNHLY and CDR2 FYNNEI. DNA of the CDR3: TGTGCCAGCACCGACTCCCGCGGTACGCAGTATTTT. Protein product: CASTDSRGTQYF.

The chain uses TRBV6-1 and TRBJ1-4; D remains unclear. The CDR3 has 15 residues. V was trimmed by 5 bases and J by 0 bases, leaving 10 bases between them. The germline CDR1 and CDR2 sequences are MNHNS and SASEGT. CDR3 loop: CASSRLQTTNEKLFF. CDR3 nucleotides: TGTGCCAGCAGTCGTTTACAGACAACTAATGAAAAACTGTTTTTT.

With regard to this clone: The same CDR3 arises from other DNA sequences in this sample as well. The chain employs TRBV2 and TRBJ2-1; TRBD2 matches 8 bases. The CDR3 extends over 15 amino acids. The V segment lost 4 bases and the J segment 3 bases; nucleotides outside the gene matches: 5. The V gene's germline CDR1 is SNHLY and CDR2 FYNNEI. The CDR3 spells CASSVTSGNYNEQFF. The CDR3 coding sequence is TGTGCCAGCAGTGTTACTAGCGGCAACTACAATGAGCAGTTCTTC.